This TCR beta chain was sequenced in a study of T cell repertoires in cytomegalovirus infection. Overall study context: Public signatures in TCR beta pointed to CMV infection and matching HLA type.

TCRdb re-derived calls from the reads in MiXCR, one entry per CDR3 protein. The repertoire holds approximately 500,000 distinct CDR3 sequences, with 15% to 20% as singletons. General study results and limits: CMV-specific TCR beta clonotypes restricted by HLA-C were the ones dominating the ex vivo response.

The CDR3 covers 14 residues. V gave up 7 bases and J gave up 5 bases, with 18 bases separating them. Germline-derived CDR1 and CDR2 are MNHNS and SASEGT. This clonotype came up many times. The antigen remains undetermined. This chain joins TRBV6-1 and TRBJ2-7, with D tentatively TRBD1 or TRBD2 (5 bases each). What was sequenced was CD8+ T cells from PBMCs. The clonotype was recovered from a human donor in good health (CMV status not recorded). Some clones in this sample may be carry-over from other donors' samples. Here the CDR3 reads CASINTRERNEQYF. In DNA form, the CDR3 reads TGTGCCAGCATTAATACCAGGGAGCGGAACGAGCAGTACTTC.